Presented here are 29 T cell receptor beta chains from one specimen sequenced in a study of post-analysis software for immune sequencing data (dated by TCRdb to between 2015 and 2017). Results and caveats for the whole study, not just this receptor: Significantly higher frequencies in patients than in controls were found for roughly 5 TRBV segments, including TRBV5-6, TRBV5-1 and TRBV20-1.

The library was obtained by PCR. The sequencer listed for this sample is Illumina HiSeq 2500. To reduce PCR and sequencing biases, unique molecular identifiers were incorporated into the TCR beta cDNA libraries. In TCRdb, the public reads were trimmed at Q25 with fastp and aligned with MiXCR, with productive beta chains retained. Each entry merges the rows of one CDR3 protein and shows their most common DNA and genes. This sample lists 400,000 to 500,000 distinct CDR3 sequences; more than 30% were detected once. 7.6% of the sample comes from the top ten. Their cognate antigens are unknown. Sequencing was done on a sample of blood. The receptors were gathered from a girl aged 2-10 years with multiple sclerosis.

The chain links TRBV5-1 to TRBJ2-1; weak D call: TRBD2 (6 bases). Germline CDR1 reads SGHRS; CDR2 reads YFSETQ. Trimming removed 0 bases at V and 6 bases at J, with 16 bases between. This CDR3 is built from 16 residues. CDR3 sequence (DNA): TGCGCCAGCAGCTTGGAGGCTAGCGAGAGTGTCAATGAGCAGTTCTTC. Its protein product is CASSLEASESVNEQFF.

The J gene is TRBJ1-1, the V gene TRBV15, with 10 bases that match TRBD1. This CDR3 region has 17 residues. The V gene's germline CDR1 is LNHNV and CDR2 YYDKDF (reference sequence). J was trimmed by 0 bases and V by 1 base; bases with no gene match: 5. CDR3 sequence (DNA): TGTGCCACCAGCAGAGGAGGGACAGGGGCTTTGAACACTGAAGCTTTCTTT. Translating gives CATSRGGTGALNTEAFF.

The chain combines TRBV7-2 with TRBJ2-5, with 7 bases aligning to TRBD2. Losses at the gene ends were 5 bases for V and 11 bases for J; bases not matched to a gene: 17. Germline V gene lookup returns CDR1 SGHTA and CDR2 FQGNSA. The CDR3 has 15 amino acids. CDR3 nucleotides: TGTGCCAGCAGCCTTAAGCGGGATAGGGAGAATGAGCAGTACTTC. Its translation is CASSLKRDRENEQYF.

This chain links TRBV4-1 with TRBJ1-4; D is unclear. The CDR3 is 15 residues long. Germline V gene lookup returns CDR1 MGHRA and CDR2 YSYEKL. V was trimmed by 0 bases and J by 7 bases, leaving 12 bases between them. CDR3 DNA: TGCGCCAGCAGCCAAGATGGGCAGCGTTCTGAAAAACTGTTTTTT. It encodes CASSQDGQRSEKLFF.

The rearrangement links TRBV12-3 or TRBV12-4 to TRBJ2-1; D possibly corresponds to TRBD2 (7 bases). The CDR3 is made up of 14 amino acids. V dropped 2 bases and J dropped 8 bases, with 13 bases sitting between them. The CDR3 bases are TGTGCCAGCAGTTTAAGGGGGAGGGCCGATGAGCAGTTCTTC. Its protein product is CASSLRGRADEQFF.

This chain links TRBV7-2 with TRBJ2-2; TRBD2 might be the D (6 bases). The CDR3 covers 15 residues. The germline V and J ends were trimmed by 1 base and 4 bases, with 10 bases remaining between them. Germline assignment: CDR1 SGHTA and CDR2 FQGNSA. DNA for the CDR3: TGTGCCAGCAGCTTAGACGGGAGCTCCACCGGGGAGCTGTTTTTT. Protein: CASSLDGSSTGELFF.

The chain couples TRBV4-3 to TRBJ2-4; 8 bases map to TRBD1. Germline-derived CDR1 and CDR2 are LGHNA and YSLEER. The CDR3 spans 17 residues. After removal of 1 base from V and 0 bases from J, the junction contained 5 bases not matched to a gene. The CDR3: CASSQVAGTGAKNIQYF. CDR3 coding DNA: TGCGCCAGCAGCCAAGTTGCGGGGACAGGAGCCAAAAACATTCAGTACTTC.

This clonotype showed up just a few times. The chain joins TRBV29-1 to TRBJ2-1, with TRBD1 identical over 8 bases. This CDR3 region has 13 residues. Unmatched junction bases numbered 11, after V lost 8 bases and J lost 8 bases. Germline V gene lookup returns CDR1 SQVTM and CDR2 ANQGSEA. CDR3 region: CSTGQGTGDEQFF. CDR3 in DNA: TGCAGCACTGGACAGGGCACAGGGGATGAGCAGTTCTTC.

V usage is TRBV4-2 and J usage is TRBJ2-1, with unresolved D. The CDR3 has 13 amino acids. Trimming cost V 4 bases and J 6 bases, with 10 bases left between them. Germline V gene sequence: CDR1 LGHNA, CDR2 YNFKEQ. CDR3 sequence (DNA): TGTGCCAGCAGCCCCATTGGTAGCAATGAGCAGTTCTTC. Its protein product is CASSPIGSNEQFF.

This chain links TRBV12-3 or TRBV12-4 with TRBJ2-7, with D perhaps assigned TRBD1 or TRBD2 (6 bases each). This CDR3 contains 16 residues. The V and J ends lost 1 base and 3 bases respectively, with 16 bases between them. The CDR3 sequence is CASSLGGRGTNYEQYF. The CDR3 coding sequence is TGTGCCAGCAGTTTAGGGGGGCGCGGGACCAACTACGAGCAGTACTTC.

This clonotype was counted only a few times. The CDR3 nucleotides are TGTGCCAGCAGCCATTTGGGGGCCCTGGAGACCCAGTACTTC. Its protein product is CASSHLGALETQYF. The chain links TRBV7-9 to TRBJ2-5; TRBD1 is a possible D gene (6 bases). Trimming shortened V by 5 bases and J by 5 bases, and 15 bases separated the two germline ends. This CDR3 spans 14 amino acids. Germline V gene lookup returns CDR1 SEHNR and CDR2 FQNEAQ (reference sequence).

Only a few counts were recorded for this clonotype. The CDR3 reads CATSTGTLLIEQYF. The CDR3 bases are TGTGCCACCAGCACCGGGACGCTCCTAATCGAGCAGTACTTC. The rearrangement uses TRBV15 and TRBJ2-5; D tentatively reads TRBD1 or TRBD2 (5 bases each). The J call may be faulty, since TRBJ2-7 better matches the DNA end. Germline V gene lookup returns CDR1 LNHNV and CDR2 YYDKDF (reference sequence). CDR3 size: 14 residues.

The V call is TRBV6-5, the J call TRBJ2-3; no firm D call. Trimming took off 2 bases at V and 7 bases at J, with 16 bases between the two ends. Per the germline V gene, CDR1 is MNHEY and CDR2 is SVGAGI. This CDR3 is 15 amino acids long. This CDR3 reads CASSYSESKKHTQYF. CDR3 DNA: TGTGCCAGCAGTTACAGTGAGTCAAAAAAACATACGCAGTATTTT.

The chain links TRBV11-2 to TRBJ2-1; D is unresolved. In germline, CDR1 is SGHAT, CDR2 FQNNGV. CDR3 length: 12 amino acids. Trimming shortened V by 7 bases and J by 9 bases, and 13 bases separated the two germline ends. CDR3 sequence (DNA): TGTGCCAGCACCCCCTCAATTTCTGAGCAGTTCTTC. It yields the protein CASTPSISEQFF.

This clonotype turned up a few times. The rearrangement links TRBV11-1 to TRBJ2-1; 10 nucleotides agree with TRBD2. The CDR3 sequence is 14 residues long. Germline-derived CDR1 and CDR2 are SGHAT and FQDESV (reference sequence). The trim removed 3 bases at V and 7 bases at J, leaving 3 bases unmatched. CDR3 sequence reads: CASSLASGSNEQFF. CDR3 in DNA: TGTGCCAGCAGCTTGGCTAGCGGGAGTAATGAGCAGTTCTTC.

This rearrangement joins TRBV4-1 to TRBJ1-2; TRBD1 might be the D (5 bases). Trimming removed 4 bases at V and 4 bases at J, with 10 bases between. The length of the CDR3 is 13 residues. CDR1 is MGHRA, CDR2 YSYEKL, per germline. The CDR3 DNA follows: TGCGCCAGCAGCCCGACAGAAACCTATGGCTACACCTTC. Translating it yields CASSPTETYGYTF.

This chain joins TRBV15 and TRBJ1-2; a weak D match, TRBD1 (5 bases). Germline V gene data show CDR1 as LNHNV and CDR2 as YYDKDF (reference sequence). Deletions cut 0 bases from V and 8 bases from J, with 10 bases between. CDR3 size: 13 residues. CDR3 loop: CATSRDPRGGYTF. As DNA, the CDR3 is TGTGCCACCAGCAGAGATCCGAGGGGCGGCTACACCTTC.

The rearrangement links TRBV6-6 to TRBJ1-5, with D hard to call. This CDR3 is 14 amino acids long. The V and J ends lost 5 bases and 7 bases respectively, with 15 bases between them. Germline CDR1 MNHNY, CDR2 SVGAGI (reference sequence). CDR3 sequence: CASSDAPGGQPQHF. Written as DNA, the CDR3 is TGTGCCAGCAGTGACGCCCCGGGTGGACAGCCCCAGCATTTT.

This clonotype was counted only a few times. CDR3 sequence: CASSHGLAGFRETQYF. The CDR3 nucleotides read TGTGCCAGCAGTCACGGACTAGCGGGATTTCGAGAGACCCAGTACTTC. J is TRBJ2-5 and V is TRBV7-6; 12 bases line up with TRBD2. V trimming: 6 bases; J trimming: 4 bases; junction bases outside the gene matches: 9. CDR3 length: 16 amino acids. The germline V gene encodes CDR1 SGHVS and CDR2 FNYEAQ.

This clonotype was seen a few times. This chain uses TRBV11-2 with TRBJ2-3; D is perhaps TRBD1 (6 bases). The length of the CDR3 is 16 residues. Germline V CDR1 and CDR2: SGHAT, FQNNGV. Trimming removed 5 bases at V and 5 bases at J, with 20 bases between. The CDR3 DNA reads TGTGCCAGCAGCGGGCGTGGGGTTAGAGGGGGAGATACGCAGTATTTT. Amino acids: CASSGRGVRGGDTQYF. Full variable domain (remainder filled in from reference TRBV11-2 and TRBJ2-3): EAGVAQSPRYKIIEKRQSVAFWCNPISGHATLYWYQQILGQGPKLLIQFQNNGVVDDSQLPKDRFSAERLKGVDSTLKIQPAKLEDSAVYLCASSGRGVRGGDTQYFGPGTRLTVL.

This chain connects TRBV20-1 to TRBJ2-1, with a possible D match to TRBD2 (5 bases). This CDR3 comprises 17 residues. V was clipped by 0 bases and J by 3 bases, with 18 bases between them. CDR1 is DFQATT and CDR2 is SNEGSKA in the germline V gene (reference sequence). This chain's CDR3 is CSARDPGLFGIYNEQFF. CDR3 sequence (DNA): TGCAGTGCTAGAGATCCAGGTCTTTTCGGGATCTACAATGAGCAGTTCTTC.

V gene TRBV7-2 combines with J gene TRBJ2-3; D not resolved. V lost 5 bases to trimming and J lost 2 bases, with 8 bases between them. This CDR3 contains 13 residues. Germline loops: CDR1 SGHTA, CDR2 FQGNSA. The CDR3 protein is CASSVGPTDTQYF. DNA of the CDR3: TGTGCCAGCAGCGTTGGTCCCACAGATACGCAGTATTTT.

Concerning this clonotype: The junction departs from the called germline gene at one end, perhaps through a read error. The rearrangement joins TRBV12-5 to TRBJ2-1, with TRBD2 matching 10 bases. Per the germline V gene, CDR1 is LGHNT and CDR2 is FRNRAP. The length of the CDR3 is 20 residues. The CDR3 is CASGLVRSFEREGYYNKQFF. The CDR3 coding sequence is TGTGCTAGTGGTTTGGTACGGTCGTTTGAGCGGGAGGGCTACTACAATAAGCAGTTCTTC.

The chain uses TRBV11-2 and TRBJ2-4; the D gene is possibly TRBD1 (6 bases). The V gene lost 2 bases and the J gene lost 0 bases, with 14 bases spanning the gap. The CDR3 spans 17 residues. Germline CDR1 SGHAT, CDR2 FQNNGV. The CDR3 spells CASSLFATGLAKNIQYF. CDR3 bases: TGTGCCAGCAGCTTATTTGCGACAGGTTTAGCCAAAAACATTCAGTACTTC.

Only a few counts were recorded for this clonotype. CDR3 region: CASSPGTSFIHEQYF. CDR3 nucleotides: TGTGCCAGCAGCCCCGGGACTAGCTTTATCCACGAGCAGTACTTC. The chain is built from TRBV7-6 and TRBJ2-7; 9 bases match TRBD2. Germline V gives CDR1 SGHVS, CDR2 FNYEAQ. V shed 5 bases, J shed 5 bases, and the junction held 10 bases outside the gene matches. There are 15 residues in the CDR3. The variable domain in full, completed from reference TRBV7-6 and TRBJ2-7, reads GAGVSQSPRYKVTKRGQDVALRCDPISGHVSLYWYRQALGQGPEFLTYFNYEAQQDKSGLPNDRFSAERPEGSISTLTIQRTEQRDSAMYRCASSPGTSFIHEQYFGPGTRLTVT.

This chain joins TRBV29-1 and TRBJ1-2, with 8 bases aligning to TRBD1. Germline values: CDR1 SQVTM, CDR2 ANQGSEA. The CDR3 runs 12 residues. With 5 bases clipped from V and 2 bases from J, the junction kept 1 base outside the gene matches. CDR3 region: CSVRQGNYGYTF. Written as DNA, the CDR3 is TGCAGCGTTCGACAGGGGAACTATGGCTACACCTTC.

This clonotype was observed a few times. The J gene is TRBJ2-7, the V gene TRBV29-1; TRBD1 matches at 7 bases. The germline V gene encodes CDR1 SQVTM and CDR2 ANQGSEA. V shed 4 bases, J shed 2 bases, and the junction held 8 bases outside the gene matches. CDR3 length: 14 amino acids. CDR3 amino acids: CSVGRTGQPYEQYF. The DNA of the CDR3 is TGCAGCGTTGGTCGGACGGGACAGCCCTACGAGCAGTACTTC.

This clonotype was seen only a few times. The rearrangement links TRBV5-1 to TRBJ2-1, with 9 nucleotides matching TRBD2. Germline V lookup: CDR1 SGHRS, CDR2 YFSETQ. The ends lost 1 base at V and 8 bases at J; junction bases unmatched: 10. This CDR3 region has 16 residues. CDR3 nucleotide sequence: TGCGCCAGCAGCTTGACCCTTAGCGGGAGAAGAGATGAGCAGTTCTTC. Translated: CASSLTLSGRRDEQFF.

This clonotype has a handful of counts. The chain recombines TRBV15 with TRBJ1-2, with TRBD1 identical over 8 bases. The junction had 6 bases not matched to a gene; V was cut back by 2 bases and J by 1 base. This CDR3 has 16 residues. Germline CDR1 LNHNV, CDR2 YYDKDF (reference sequence). The CDR3 region is CATSRIGTGHNYGYTF. The CDR3 DNA follows: TGTGCCACCAGCAGAATCGGGACAGGTCATAACTATGGCTACACCTTC.